This TCR beta chain emerged from a study of blood T cell repertoires in COVID-19. Study information: Samples of COVID-19 (acute and convalescent) were obtained from the United States, Italy and Spain. The analysed material was cDNA or gDNA that came from T cells, B-cell-depleted T cells, or PBMCs.

Original processing methods: Scientists estimated how many nucleated cells there were by amplifying reference gene primers. Here immunoSEQ multiplex PCR was the method, and the copy in TCRdb shows in-frame clones only, minus some. V, J and clone size derive from that table, while D and trimming were established from the DNA sequence. Counted here are hundreds of thousands of clones, over 75% occurring once; the ten biggest clones make up over 8%. The germline V gene has CDR1 SGHNT and CDR2 YYREEE (reference sequence). The CDR3 has 12 residues. Trimming removed 3 bases from V and 1 base from J, with 3 bases in between.

This chain connects TRBV5-4 to TRBJ2-3; D ambiguous. Material for sequencing was peripheral blood. The TCR comes from a man aged 18 to 30 with active or convalescent COVID-19. This CDR3 reads CASSSGTDTQYF. In DNA, the CDR3 is TGTGCCAGCAGCTCAGGCACAGATACGCAGTATTTT.